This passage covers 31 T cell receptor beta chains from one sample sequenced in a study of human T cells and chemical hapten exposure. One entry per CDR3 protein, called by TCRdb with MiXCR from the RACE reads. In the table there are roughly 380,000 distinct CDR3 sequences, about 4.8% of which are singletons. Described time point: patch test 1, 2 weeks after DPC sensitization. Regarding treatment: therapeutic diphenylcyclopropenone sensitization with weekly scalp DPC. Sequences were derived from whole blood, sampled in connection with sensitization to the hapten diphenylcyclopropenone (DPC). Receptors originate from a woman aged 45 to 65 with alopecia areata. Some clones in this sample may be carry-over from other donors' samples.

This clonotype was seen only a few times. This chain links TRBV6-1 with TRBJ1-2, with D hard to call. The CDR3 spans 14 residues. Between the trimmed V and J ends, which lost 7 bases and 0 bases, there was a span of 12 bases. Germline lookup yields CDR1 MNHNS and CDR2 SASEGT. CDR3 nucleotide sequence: TGTGCCAGCATCTGGACCGACACTAACTATGGCTACACCTTC. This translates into CASIWTDTNYGYTF.

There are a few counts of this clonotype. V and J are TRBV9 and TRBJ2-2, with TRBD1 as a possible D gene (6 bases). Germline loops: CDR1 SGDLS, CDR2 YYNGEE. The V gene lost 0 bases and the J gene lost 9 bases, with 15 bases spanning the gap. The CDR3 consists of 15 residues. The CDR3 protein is CASSVEGRGARELFF. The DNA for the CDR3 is TGTGCCAGCAGCGTAGAGGGCAGGGGTGCGCGGGAGCTGTTTTTT.

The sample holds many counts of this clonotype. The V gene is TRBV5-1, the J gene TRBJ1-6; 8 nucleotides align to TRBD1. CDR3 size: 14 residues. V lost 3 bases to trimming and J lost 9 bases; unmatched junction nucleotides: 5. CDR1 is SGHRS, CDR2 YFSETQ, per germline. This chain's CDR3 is CASSSDRGSSPLHF. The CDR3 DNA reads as TGCGCCAGCAGCTCAGACAGGGGAAGTTCACCCCTCCACTTT.

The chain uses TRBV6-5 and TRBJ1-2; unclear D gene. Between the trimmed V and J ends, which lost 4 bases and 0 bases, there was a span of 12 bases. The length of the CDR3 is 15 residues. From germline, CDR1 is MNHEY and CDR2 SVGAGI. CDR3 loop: CASSSQGNPNYGYTF. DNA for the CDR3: TGTGCCAGCAGTTCCCAAGGAAACCCTAACTATGGCTACACCTTC.

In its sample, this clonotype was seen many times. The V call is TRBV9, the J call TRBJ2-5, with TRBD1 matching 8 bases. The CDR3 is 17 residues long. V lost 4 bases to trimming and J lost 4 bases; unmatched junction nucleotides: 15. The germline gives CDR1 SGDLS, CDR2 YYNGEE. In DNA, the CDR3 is TGTGCCAGCAGCCCAACGGGAACAGGGGGTGGGCGAGAGACCCAGTACTTC. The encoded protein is CASSPTGTGGGRETQYF.

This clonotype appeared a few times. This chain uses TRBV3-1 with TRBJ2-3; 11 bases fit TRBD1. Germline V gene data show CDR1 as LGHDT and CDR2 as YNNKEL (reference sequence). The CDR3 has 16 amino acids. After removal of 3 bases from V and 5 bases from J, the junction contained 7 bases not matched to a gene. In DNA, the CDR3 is TGTGCCAGCAGCCACACCGGGACAGGGGGGAAAGATACGCAGTATTTT. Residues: CASSHTGTGGKDTQYF.

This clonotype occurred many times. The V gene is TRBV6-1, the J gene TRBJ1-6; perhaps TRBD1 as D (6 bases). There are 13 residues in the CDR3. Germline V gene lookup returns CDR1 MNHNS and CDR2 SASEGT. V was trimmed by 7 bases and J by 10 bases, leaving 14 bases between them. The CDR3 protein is CASMVTGRSPLHF. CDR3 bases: TGTGCCAGCATGGTCACAGGGAGATCACCCCTCCACTTT.

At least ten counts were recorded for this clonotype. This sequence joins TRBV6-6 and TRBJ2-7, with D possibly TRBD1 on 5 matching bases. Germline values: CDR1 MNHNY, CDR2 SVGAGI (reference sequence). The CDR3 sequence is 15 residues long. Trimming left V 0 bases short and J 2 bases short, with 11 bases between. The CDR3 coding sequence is TGTGCCAGCAGTTACTCGCCGACAGCTACCTACGAGCAGTACTTC. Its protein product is CASSYSPTATYEQYF.

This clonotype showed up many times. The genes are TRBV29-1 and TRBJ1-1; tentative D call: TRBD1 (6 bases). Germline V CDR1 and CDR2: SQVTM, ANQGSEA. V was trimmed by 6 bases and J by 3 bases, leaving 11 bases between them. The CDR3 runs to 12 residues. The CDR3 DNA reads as TGCAGCGTAACAGGGTCCTACACTGAAGCTTTCTTT. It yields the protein CSVTGSYTEAFF.

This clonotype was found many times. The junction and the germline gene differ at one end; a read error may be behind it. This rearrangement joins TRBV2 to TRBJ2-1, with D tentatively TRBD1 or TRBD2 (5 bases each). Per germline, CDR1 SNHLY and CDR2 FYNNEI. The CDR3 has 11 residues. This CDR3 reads CASSEGVSRVF. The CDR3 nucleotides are TGTGCCAGCAGTGAGGGGGTCTCCCGGGTCTTC.

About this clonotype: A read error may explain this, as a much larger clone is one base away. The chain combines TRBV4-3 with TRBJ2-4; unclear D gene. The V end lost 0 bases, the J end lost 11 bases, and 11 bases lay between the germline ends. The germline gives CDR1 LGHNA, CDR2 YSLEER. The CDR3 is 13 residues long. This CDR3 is CASSQEDSSFQYF. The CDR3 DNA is TGCGCCAGCAGCCAAGAGGATAGTAGCTTTCAGTACTTC.

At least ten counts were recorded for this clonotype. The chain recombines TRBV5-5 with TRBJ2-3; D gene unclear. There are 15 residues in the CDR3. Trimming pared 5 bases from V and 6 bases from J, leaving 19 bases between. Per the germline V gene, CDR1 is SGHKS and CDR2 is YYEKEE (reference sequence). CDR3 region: CASRWAAESADTQYF. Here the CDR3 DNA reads TGTGCCAGCAGATGGGCGGCGGAGTCGGCGGATACGCAGTATTTT. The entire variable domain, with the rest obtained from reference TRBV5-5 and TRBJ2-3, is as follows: DAGVTQSPTHLIKTRGQQVTLRCSPISGHKSVSWYQQVLGQGPQFIFQYYEKEERGRGNFPDRFSARQFPNYSSELNVNALLLGDSALYLCASRWAAESADTQYFGPGTRLTVL.

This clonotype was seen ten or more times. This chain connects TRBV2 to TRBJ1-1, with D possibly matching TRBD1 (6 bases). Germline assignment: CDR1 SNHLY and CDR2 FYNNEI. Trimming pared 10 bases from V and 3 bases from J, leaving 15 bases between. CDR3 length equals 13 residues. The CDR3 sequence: CAIDQGLDTEAFF. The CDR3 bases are TGTGCCATTGACCAGGGGTTGGACACTGAAGCTTTCTTT.

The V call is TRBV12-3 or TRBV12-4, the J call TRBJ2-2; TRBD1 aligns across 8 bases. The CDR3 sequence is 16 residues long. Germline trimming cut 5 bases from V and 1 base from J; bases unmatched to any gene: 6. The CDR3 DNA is TGTGCCAGCAGTCGTCCAGGGGGCCGGAACACCGGGGAGCTGTTTTTT. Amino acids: CASSRPGGRNTGELFF.

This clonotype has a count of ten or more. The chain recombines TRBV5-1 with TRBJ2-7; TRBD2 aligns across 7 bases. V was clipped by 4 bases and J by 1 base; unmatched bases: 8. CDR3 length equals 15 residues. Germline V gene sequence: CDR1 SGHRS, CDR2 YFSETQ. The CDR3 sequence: CASSPPPGGSYEQYF. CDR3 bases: TGCGCCAGCAGCCCCCCCCCGGGGGGTTCCTACGAGCAGTACTTC.

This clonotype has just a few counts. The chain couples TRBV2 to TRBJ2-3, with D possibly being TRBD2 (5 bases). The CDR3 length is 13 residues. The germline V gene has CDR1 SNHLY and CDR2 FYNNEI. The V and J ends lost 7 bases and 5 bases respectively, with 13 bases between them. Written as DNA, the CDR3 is TGTGCCAGCAAGTCGGACTCCAAAGATACGCAGTATTTT. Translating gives CASKSDSKDTQYF.

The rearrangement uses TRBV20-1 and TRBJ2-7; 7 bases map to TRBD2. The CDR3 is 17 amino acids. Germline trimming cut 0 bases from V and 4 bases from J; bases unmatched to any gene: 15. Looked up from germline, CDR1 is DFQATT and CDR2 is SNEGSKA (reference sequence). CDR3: CSARDPGGTYSPYEQYF. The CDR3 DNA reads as TGCAGTGCTAGAGACCCCGGGGGGACTTATTCCCCTTACGAGCAGTACTTC.

The CDR3 DNA is TGTGCCAGCAGCTCCTTTAGCGGGAGACCAGAGACCCAGTACTTC. Translating gives CASSSFSGRPETQYF. This chain links TRBV11-2 with TRBJ2-5, with TRBD2 matching 9 bases. Germline V lookup: CDR1 SGHAT, CDR2 FQNNGV. The CDR3 length is 15 residues. The J segment lost 4 bases and the V segment lost 4 bases, leaving 7 bases of the junction unmatched. Based on the CDR3 plus reference TRBV11-2 and TRBJ2-5, the full variable domain is EAGVAQSPRYKIIEKRQSVAFWCNPISGHATLYWYQQILGQGPKLLIQFQNNGVVDDSQLPKDRFSAERLKGVDSTLKIQPAKLEDSAVYLCASSSFSGRPETQYFGPGTRLLVL.

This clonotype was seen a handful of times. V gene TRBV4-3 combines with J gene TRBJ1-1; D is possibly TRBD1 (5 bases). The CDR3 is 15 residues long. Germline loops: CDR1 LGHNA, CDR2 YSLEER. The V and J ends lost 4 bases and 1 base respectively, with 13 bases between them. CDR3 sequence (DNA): TGCGCCAGCAGCCCCGGCGGGGACTCGAACACTGAAGCTTTCTTT. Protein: CASSPGGDSNTEAFF.

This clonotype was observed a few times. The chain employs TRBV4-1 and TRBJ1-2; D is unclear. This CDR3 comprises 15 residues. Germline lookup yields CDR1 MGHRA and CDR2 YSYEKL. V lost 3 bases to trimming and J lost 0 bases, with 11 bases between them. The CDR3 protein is CASSQSSAPNYGYTF. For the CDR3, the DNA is TGCGCCAGCAGCCAGAGCAGCGCTCCTAACTATGGCTACACCTTC.

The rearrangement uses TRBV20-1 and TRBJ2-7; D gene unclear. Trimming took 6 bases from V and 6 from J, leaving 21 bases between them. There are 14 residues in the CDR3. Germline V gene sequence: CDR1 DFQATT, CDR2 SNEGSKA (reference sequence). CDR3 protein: CSADRAVTGIEQYF. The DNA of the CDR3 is TGCAGTGCGGATAGAGCAGTAACGGGCATCGAGCAGTACTTC.

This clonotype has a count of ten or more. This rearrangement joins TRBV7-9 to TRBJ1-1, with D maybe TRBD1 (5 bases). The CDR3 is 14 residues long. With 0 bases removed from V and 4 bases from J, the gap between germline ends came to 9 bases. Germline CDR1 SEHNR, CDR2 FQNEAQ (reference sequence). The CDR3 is CASSLAVGGTEAFF. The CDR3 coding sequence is TGTGCCAGCAGCTTAGCGGTCGGGGGCACTGAAGCTTTCTTT.

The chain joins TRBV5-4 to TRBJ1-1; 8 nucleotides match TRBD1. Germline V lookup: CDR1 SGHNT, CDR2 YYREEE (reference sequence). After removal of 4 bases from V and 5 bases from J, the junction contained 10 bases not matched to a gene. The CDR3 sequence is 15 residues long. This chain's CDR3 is CASSPDRERWTEAFF. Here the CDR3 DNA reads TGTGCCAGCAGCCCGGACAGGGAACGATGGACTGAAGCTTTCTTT.

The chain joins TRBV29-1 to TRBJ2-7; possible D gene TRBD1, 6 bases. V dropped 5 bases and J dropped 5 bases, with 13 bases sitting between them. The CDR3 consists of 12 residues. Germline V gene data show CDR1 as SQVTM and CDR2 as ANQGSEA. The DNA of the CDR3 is TGCAGCGTTTCCCCCAGACAGGACGAGCAGTACTTC. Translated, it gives CSVSPRQDEQYF.

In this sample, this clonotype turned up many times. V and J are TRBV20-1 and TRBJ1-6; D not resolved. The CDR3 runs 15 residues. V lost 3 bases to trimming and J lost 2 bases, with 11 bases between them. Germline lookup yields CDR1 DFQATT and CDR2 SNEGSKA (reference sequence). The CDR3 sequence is CSARGSNPYNSPLHF. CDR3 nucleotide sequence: TGCAGTGCTAGGGGCAGTAATCCCTATAATTCACCCCTCCACTTT.

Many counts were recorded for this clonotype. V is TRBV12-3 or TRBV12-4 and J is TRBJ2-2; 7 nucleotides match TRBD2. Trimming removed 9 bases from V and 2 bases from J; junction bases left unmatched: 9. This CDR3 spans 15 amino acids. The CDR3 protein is CASTSRGLNTGELFF. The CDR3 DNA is TGTGCCAGTACGTCCCGGGGACTAAACACCGGGGAGCTGTTTTTT.

CDR3 in amino acids: CASSARPKAGTDTQYF. The CDR3, as DNA: TGTGCCAGCAGCGCCCGCCCGAAAGCGGGCACAGATACGCAGTATTTT. This rearrangement joins TRBV6-6 to TRBJ2-3, with a possible D match to TRBD2 (5 bases). The CDR3 extends over 16 amino acids. V was cut by 6 bases and J by 1 base, with 17 bases left in between. The germline V gene has CDR1 MNHNY and CDR2 SVGAGI (reference sequence).

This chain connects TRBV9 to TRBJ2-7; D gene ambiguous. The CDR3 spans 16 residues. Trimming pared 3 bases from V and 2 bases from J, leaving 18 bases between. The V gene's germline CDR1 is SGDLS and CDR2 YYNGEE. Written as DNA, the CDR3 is TGTGCCAGCAGCGATTCGCTTGCGGACGCCACCTACGAGCAGTACTTC. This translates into CASSDSLADATYEQYF.

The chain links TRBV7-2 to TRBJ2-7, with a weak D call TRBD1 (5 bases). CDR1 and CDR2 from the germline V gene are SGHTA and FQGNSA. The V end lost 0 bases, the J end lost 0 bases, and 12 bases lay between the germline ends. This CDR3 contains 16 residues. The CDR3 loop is CASSLAGRASSYEQYF. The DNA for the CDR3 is TGTGCCAGCAGCTTAGCGGGCAGGGCGAGCTCCTACGAGCAGTACTTC.

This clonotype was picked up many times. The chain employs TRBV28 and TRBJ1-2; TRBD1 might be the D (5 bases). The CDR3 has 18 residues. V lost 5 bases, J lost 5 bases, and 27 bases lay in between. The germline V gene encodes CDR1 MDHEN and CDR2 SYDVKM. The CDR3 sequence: CASSTLPGTSNRPYGYTF. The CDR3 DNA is TGTGCCAGCAGTACTCTCCCCGGGACGTCGAATCGGCCTTATGGCTACACCTTC.

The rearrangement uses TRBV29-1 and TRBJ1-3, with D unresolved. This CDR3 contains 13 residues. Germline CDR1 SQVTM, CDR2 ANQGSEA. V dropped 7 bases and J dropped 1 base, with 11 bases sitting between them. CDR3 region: CSGWRESGNTIYF. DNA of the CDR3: TGCAGCGGCTGGAGGGAATCTGGAAACACCATATATTTT.